The rows below give T cell receptor beta chains drawn from one sample of a study of cytomegalovirus exposure and HLA in healthy donors. Profiled with immunoSEQ multiplex PCR; TCRdb holds only in-frame clones, not every one. This sample's clone table lists some 83,000 clones. Sequenced material: PBMCs. The receptors were sampled from a woman aged 25 to 45 in good health and CMV-seronegative. The CDR3 runs from the conserved cysteine through the conserved F or W. D genes are given only for firm matches.

>TRBV18|TRBJ2-7|15|TRBD1
TGTGCCAGCTCACCACCGGGACAGGGCTTCGACGAGCAGTACTTC
CASSPPGQGFDEQYF
>TRBV19|TRBJ1-1|15|NA
TGTGCCAGTAGTATAGGGTCGGGGAGTGGCACTGAAGCTTTCTTT
CASSIGSGSGTEAFF
>TRBV2|TRBJ1-2|16|NA
TGTGCCAGCAGTGAAGCGAGGGGGTCCGGATACTATGGCTACACCTTC
CASSEARGSGYYGYTF
>TRBV18|TRBJ2-7|15|TRBD1
TGTGCCAGCTCACCAGGCACAGGGGGTGGGTACGAGCAGTACTTC
CASSPGTGGGYEQYF
>TRBV5-6|TRBJ2-2|16|TRBD1
TGTGCCAGCAGCTCCGTTGACAGGGGAAACACCGGGGAGCTGTTTTTT
CASSSVDRGNTGELFF
>TRBV28|TRBJ2-7|15|TRBD1
TGTGCCAGCAGTACTTCCGGGACAGGGGCCTACGAGCAGTACTTC
CASSTSGTGAYEQYF
>TRBV6-1|TRBJ1-5|14|NA
TGTGCCAGCAGTTTTGCAGGTCCCAATCAGCCCCAGCATTTT
CASSFAGPNQPQHF
>TRBV5-1|TRBJ2-5|14|NA
TGCGCCAGCAGCTTGGTGCAGGGGCAAGAGACCCAGTACTTC
CASSLVQGQETQYF
>TRBV5-4|TRBJ1-2|14|NA
TGTGCCAGCAGCTTGGAGCCAAGTCAATATGGCTACACCTTC
CASSLEPSQYGYTF
>TRBV5-1|TRBJ1-1|15|NA
TGCGCCAGCAGCGGAGCGGGGGGGGTTAACACTGAAGCTTTCTTT
CASSGAGGVNTEAFF
>TRBV7-9|TRBJ2-7|16|TRBD2
TGTGCCAGCAGCTTCTTTAGAGCGGGAGGGGCCGACGAGCAGTACTTC
CASSFFRAGGADEQYF
>TRBV30|TRBJ2-3|17|TRBD2
TGTGCCTGGAGTGTATTGGCGGGGGGACCAAGAGCAGATACGCAGTATTTT
CAWSVLAGGPRADTQYF
>TRBV6-6|TRBJ2-3|15|TRBD2
TGTGCCAGCAGTTACGTAGCGGGGGGCACAGATACGCAGTATTTT
CASSYVAGGTDTQYF
>TRBV5-6|TRBJ2-3|12|NA
TGTGCCAGCAGCTCTTACACAGATACGCAGTATTTT
CASSSYTDTQYF
>TRBV7-9|TRBJ1-2|16|NA
TGTGCCAGCAGCCCCTTGACGAGGGTATCGGTAACTGGCTACACCTTC
CASSPLTRVSVTGYTF
>TRBV19|TRBJ1-1|13|TRBD1
TGTGCCACCGGGACAGGGTGGAACACTGAAGCTTTCTTT
CATGTGWNTEAFF
>TRBV5-4|TRBJ2-2|13|NA
TGTGCCAGCAGCTTGGGCGGGACCGGGGAGCTGTTTTTT
CASSLGGTGELFF
>TRBV19|TRBJ2-3|16|TRBD2
TGTGCCAGTAGTATAGCGGGGGGGCTCAACACAGATACGCAGTATTTT
CASSIAGGLNTDTQYF
>TRBV6-1|TRBJ2-2|15|NA
TGTGCCAGCAGACTAGCCGGTACGAACACCGGGGAGCTGTTTTTT
CASRLAGTNTGELFF
>TRBV5-1|TRBJ1-2|14|NA
TGCGCCAGCAGCTTAGAGGGACGGACTAATGGCTACACCTTC
CASSLEGRTNGYTF
>TRBV15|TRBJ2-5|15|NA
TGTGCCACCAGCAGAGATGGTAGCCGGGGGGAGACCCAGTACTTC
CATSRDGSRGETQYF
>TRBV5-1|TRBJ2-5|14|NA
TGCGCCAGCAGCTCGCGAGGAACTAAAGAGACCCAGTACTTC
CASSSRGTKETQYF
>TRBV5-1|TRBJ2-2|15|TRBD1
TGCGCCAGCACCTTAGGGACAGCGAACACCGGGGAGCTGTTTTTT
CASTLGTANTGELFF
>TRBV27|TRBJ2-7|13|NA
TGTGCCAGCAGTACGACAGCTTCCTACGAGCAGTACTTC
CASSTTASYEQYF
>TRBV9|TRBJ1-2|12|NA
TGTGCCAGCAGCGTAGCCGACTATGGCTACACCTTC
CASSVADYGYTF
>TRBV19|TRBJ2-7|14|TRBD2
TGTGCCAGTAGTCCCTCTAGCGGGAGCTACGAGCAGTACTTC
CASSPSSGSYEQYF
>TRBV6-6|TRBJ2-7|15|TRBD1
TGTGCCAGCAGTCGCGGGACAGGGGGCGGGAGCGAGCAGTACTTC
CASSRGTGGGSEQYF
>TRBV30|TRBJ1-3|16|NA
TGTGCCTGGAGTGTAACAACTACTTACTCTGGAAACACCATATATTTT
CAWSVTTTYSGNTIYF
>TRBV10-3|TRBJ2-3|15|NA
TGTGCCATCCGTGACCAGGGCGGCCGCACAGATACGCAGTATTTT
CAIRDQGGRTDTQYF
>TRBV29-1|TRBJ1-1|14|TRBD1
TGCAGCGCCCGGGAGGGGGCGATGAACACTGAAGCTTTCTTT
CSAREGAMNTEAFF
>TRBV4-1|TRBJ2-1|13|TRBD2
TGCGCCAGCAGCCAAGAGGGAGGGTATGAGCAGTTCTTC
CASSQEGGYEQFF
>TRBV18|TRBJ1-6|13|TRBD1
TGTGCCAGCTCACCTAACAGGGACAGCACCCTCCACTTT
CASSPNRDSTLHF
>TRBV29-1|TRBJ2-7|13|NA
TGCAGCGTCCGTAGGAGCGGCTCCTACGAGCAGTACTTC
CSVRRSGSYEQYF
>TRBV27|TRBJ2-7|11|NA
TGTGCCAGCATCTGCGAGGACGAGCAGTACTTC
CASICEDEQYF
>TRBV5-8|TRBJ2-1|16|NA
TGTGCCAGCAACCTGCGAGGACTTCGGGCCTACAATGAGCAGTTCTTC
CASNLRGLRAYNEQFF
>TRBV2|TRBJ2-2|14|NA
TGTGCCAGCAGTTTCAGGGGAGGGACCGGGGAGCTGTTTTTT
CASSFRGGTGELFF
>TRBV13|TRBJ2-5|14|NA
TGTGCCAGCAGCTTAGTTGGGGCCCGAGAGACCCAGTACTTC
CASSLVGARETQYF
>TRBV6-6|TRBJ2-1|15|TRBD2
TGTGCCAGCAGTTACGCGGGCGGGGGGGCCGGTGAGCAGTTCTTC
CASSYAGGGAGEQFF
>TRBV15|TRBJ2-3|15|TRBD2
TGTGCCACCAGCTTGGGACTAGCAGGCACAGATACGCAGTATTTT
CATSLGLAGTDTQYF
>TRBV9|TRBJ2-5|15|TRBD1
TGTGCCAGCAGCGTAGGGACAGGTGTACAAGAGACCCAGTACTTC
CASSVGTGVQETQYF
>TRBV19|TRBJ2-3|15|NA
TGTGCCAGTAGTGTGACTAGTGCGGGCACAGATACGCAGTATTTT
CASSVTSAGTDTQYF
>TRBV2|TRBJ2-6|16|TRBD2
TGTGCCAGCAGGGGAGGGATCGGTGCTGGGGCCAACGTCCTGACTTTC
CASRGGIGAGANVLTF